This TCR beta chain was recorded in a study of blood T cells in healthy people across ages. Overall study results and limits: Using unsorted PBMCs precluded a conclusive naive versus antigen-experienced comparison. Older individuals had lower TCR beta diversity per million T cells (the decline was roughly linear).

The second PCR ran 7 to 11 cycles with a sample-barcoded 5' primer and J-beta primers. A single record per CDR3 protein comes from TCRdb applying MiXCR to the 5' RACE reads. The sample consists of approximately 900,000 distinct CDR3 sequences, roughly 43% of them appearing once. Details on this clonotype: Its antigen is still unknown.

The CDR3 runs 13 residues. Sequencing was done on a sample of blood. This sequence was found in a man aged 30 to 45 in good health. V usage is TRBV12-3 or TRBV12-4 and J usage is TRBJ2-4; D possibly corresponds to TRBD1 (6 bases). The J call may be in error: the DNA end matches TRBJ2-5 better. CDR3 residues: CASRWGQSRTQYF. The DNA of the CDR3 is TGTGCCAGCAGGTGGGGACAAAGTCGGACCCAGTACTTC.